This T cell receptor beta chain emerged from a study of shared clonotypes between healthy human individuals. About the research overall: Donors had three CD4 naive, three CD4 memory, two CD8 naive and one CD8 memory plate apiece. Study findings and constraints: Generation probability values for non-shared clonotypes were lower than those for clonotypes shared by all four donors.

Memory CD4+ cells were the fraction left after CD45RA+ naive selection. This CDR3 region has 13 residues. V lost 2 bases to trimming and J lost 8 bases, with 12 bases between them. Germline V gene data show CDR1 as SQVTM and CDR2 as ANQGSEA. About this clone itself: What it binds is not known.

Sequencing used immunoSEQ multiplex PCR; TCRdb keeps in-frame clones, though not all of them. The table lists millions of clones, approximately 92% of them singletons, with 0.13% to 0.15% in the top ten. Source material: naive CD4+ T cells sorted from blood. Subset defined: CD45RA+ positively selected. This sequence joins TRBV29-1 and TRBJ1-4; D ambiguous. The clonotype comes from a man aged 18 to 35 in good health. CDR3 coding DNA: TGCAGCGTTGAAATGAGGCTGGGAGAAAAACTGTTTTTT. Protein product: CSVEMRLGEKLFF.